This entry lists 24 T cell receptor beta chains sequenced from one sample in a study of shared clonotypes between healthy human individuals. The assay was immunoSEQ multiplex PCR, and TCRdb's table has in-frame clones only and misses some. Of 2 million or so clones listed, about 95% were seen once; the top ten hold roughly 1%. The naive CD8 fraction comprised CD45RO-negative cells positively selected for CCR7 and excluded terminally differentiated effector memory CD45RA+ cells. Source material: naive CD8+ T cells sorted from blood. Every receptor here comes from a man between 18 and 29 years old in good health.

About this clone itself: Other DNA sequences in this sample translate to the same CDR3. The CDR3 sequence: CASRGPYEQYF. Written as DNA, the CDR3 is TGTGCCAGCAGGGGCCCATACGAGCAGTACTTC. The chain links TRBV28 to TRBJ2-7, with no clear D. The CDR3 sequence is 11 residues long. Germline assignment: CDR1 MDHEN and CDR2 SYDVKM. Trimming removed 6 bases at V and 4 bases at J, with 7 bases between.

This chain links TRBV9 with TRBJ2-7, with unresolved D. This CDR3 comprises 12 residues. Between the trimmed V and J ends, which lost 4 bases and 6 bases, there was a span of 11 bases. CDR1 SGDLS and CDR2 YYNGEE come from the germline V gene. CDR3 in DNA: TGTGCCAGCAGCCCAGATCCGGGCGAGCAGTACTTC. Translation gives CASSPDPGEQYF. Looking up the rest from reference TRBV9 and TRBJ2-7 gives the full variable domain: DSGVTQTPKHLITATGQRVTLRCSPRSGDLSVYWYQQSLDQGLQFLIQYYNGEERAKGNILERFSAQQFPDLHSELNLSSLELGDSALYFCASSPDPGEQYFGPGTRLTVT.

A word on this clone: The same CDR3 arises from other DNA sequences in this sample as well. The CDR3 DNA follows: TGTGCCAGCAGCTTGGGACAGGGGAAGACCTACGAGCAGTACTTC. It translates to CASSLGQGKTYEQYF. The chain carries TRBV5-4 and TRBJ2-7, with TRBD1 identical over 8 bases. The CDR3 loop spans 15 amino acids. Per germline, CDR1 SGHNT and CDR2 YYREEE (reference sequence). V shed 0 bases, J shed 2 bases, and the junction held 4 bases outside the gene matches.

J is TRBJ2-5 and V is TRBV5-6, with D possibly TRBD2 on 5 matching bases. Germline loops: CDR1 SGHDT, CDR2 YYEEEE. The V and J ends lost 4 bases and 5 bases respectively, with 9 bases between them. This CDR3 spans 12 amino acids. The CDR3 DNA reads TGTGCCAGCAGCCTGGAGGTCGAGACCCAGTACTTC. Protein sequence: CASSLEVETQYF.

This clone was seen once. The chain recombines TRBV13 with TRBJ2-5; TRBD1 agrees at 8 bases. Germline CDR1 reads PRHDT; CDR2 reads FYEKMQ (reference sequence). Trimming removed 4 bases from V and 5 bases from J; junction bases left unmatched: 9. CDR3 length equals 15 residues. The CDR3: CASSSRGLDGETQYF. The CDR3 DNA is TGTGCCAGCAGCTCCAGGGGGCTTGACGGGGAGACCCAGTACTTC.

This chain uses TRBV19 with TRBJ2-1; TRBD2 aligns across 8 bases. This CDR3 has 16 amino acids. Unmatched junction bases numbered 9, after V lost 5 bases and J lost 3 bases. Germline assignment: CDR1 LNHDA and CDR2 SQIVND (reference sequence). CDR3 DNA sequence: TGTGCCAGTAGTCTGACTAGCGATACGGTCTACAATGAGCAGTTCTTC. This sequence encodes CASSLTSDTVYNEQFF.

In DNA form, the CDR3 reads TGTGCCAGCAGATCAGGGTTCGCCACTGAAGCTTTCTTT. Protein: CASRSGFATEAFF. The gene calls are TRBV25-1 and TRBJ1-1, with a possible D match to TRBD1 (5 bases). Germline CDR1 reads MGHDK; CDR2 reads SYGVNS. CDR3 length: 13 residues. V was clipped by 6 bases and J by 4 bases, with 12 bases between them. Supplemented by reference TRBV25-1 and TRBJ1-1, the full variable domain reads EADIYQTPRYLVIGTGKKITLECSQTMGHDKMYWYQQDPGMELHLIHYSYGVNSTEKGDLSSESTVSRIRTEHFPLTLESARPSHTSQYLCASRSGFATEAFFGQGTRLTVV.

The chain is built from TRBV5-4 and TRBJ2-7; D remains unclear. CDR3 size: 16 residues. Deletions cut 3 bases from V and 7 bases from J, with 23 bases between. Germline CDR1 reads SGHNT; CDR2 reads YYREEE (reference sequence). The CDR3 loop reads CASSSGEFTPFWEQYF. DNA for the CDR3: TGTGCCAGCAGCTCCGGAGAATTTACGCCGTTCTGGGAGCAGTACTTC.

The chain has TRBV4-3 and TRBJ2-7, with 10 bases matching TRBD1. Per the germline V gene, CDR1 is LGHNA and CDR2 is YSLEER. There are 16 residues in the CDR3. After removal of 0 bases from V and 3 bases from J, the junction contained 5 bases not matched to a gene. CDR3 DNA: TGCGCCAGCAGCCAAGAGCCGACAGGGGGCTACTACGAGCAGTACTTC. Residues: CASSQEPTGGYYEQYF.

The sample holds a few counts of this clone. The V and J genes are TRBV29-1 and TRBJ1-5; a weak D match, TRBD1 (5 bases). The ends were cut back, 3 bases at V and 3 bases at J, with 9 bases in the middle. Looked up from germline, CDR1 is SQVTM and CDR2 is ANQGSEA. The CDR3 is 13 residues long. CDR3 residues: CSVDEGLNQPQHF. CDR3 bases: TGCAGCGTTGACGAGGGACTCAATCAGCCCCAGCATTTT.

The rearrangement joins TRBV30 to TRBJ1-6, with no clear D. Germline CDR1 GTSNPN, CDR2 SVGIG (reference sequence). There are 14 residues in the CDR3. V was shortened by 0 bases and J by 10 bases, with 13 bases between the two germline ends. The CDR3 protein is CAWSVSDTESPLHF. DNA for the CDR3: TGTGCCTGGAGTGTTTCCGACACGGAGTCACCCCTCCACTTT. The whole variable domain, remainder taken from reference TRBV30 and TRBJ1-6, is SQTIHQWPATLVQPVGSPLSLECTVEGTSNPNLYWYRQAAGRGLQLLFYSVGIGQISSEVPQNLSASRPQDRQFILSSKKLLLSDSGFYLCAWSVSDTESPLHFGNGTRLTVT.

The chain couples TRBV11-2 to TRBJ2-1; 13 nucleotides align to TRBD2. The CDR3 is 15 residues long. The germline V gene has CDR1 SGHAT and CDR2 FQNNGV. With 5 bases clipped from V and 7 bases from J, the junction kept 5 bases outside the gene matches. DNA of the CDR3: TGTGCCAGCAGCCTGGGACTAGCGGGAAATAATGAGCAGTTCTTC. Amino acid sequence: CASSLGLAGNNEQFF.

V and J are TRBV5-4 and TRBJ1-4; D uncertain. Looked up from germline, CDR1 is SGHNT and CDR2 is YYREEE (reference sequence). The ends were cut back, 4 bases at V and 6 bases at J, with 16 bases in the middle. This CDR3 region has 15 residues. The CDR3 nucleotides are TGTGCCAGCAGCCATTATGGAGGAGATGATGAAAAACTGTTTTTT. Its translation: CASSHYGGDDEKLFF.

This rearrangement joins TRBV15 to TRBJ2-5; D assignment may be TRBD1 or TRBD2 (5 bases each). CDR1 is LNHNV and CDR2 is YYDKDF in the germline V gene (reference sequence). This CDR3 comprises 19 residues. V was shortened by 0 bases and J by 5 bases, with 25 bases between the two germline ends. CDR3 amino acids: CATSRDSGLRDPGGETQYF. In DNA, the CDR3 is TGTGCCACCAGCAGAGATTCGGGGCTACGGGACCCCGGCGGGGAGACCCAGTACTTC.

This rearrangement joins TRBV5-1 to TRBJ2-2; TRBD1 matches 11 bases. Germline assignment: CDR1 SGHRS and CDR2 YFSETQ. The CDR3 length is 15 residues. Unmatched junction bases numbered 9, after V lost 7 bases and J lost 7 bases. The CDR3 bases are TGCGCCAGCCCGCGGGACAGGGGGTTTGGCGGGGAGCTGTTTTTT. This sequence encodes CASPRDRGFGGELFF.

This chain joins TRBV7-9 and TRBJ2-1; D ambiguous. Trimming cost V 5 bases and J 8 bases, with 10 bases left between them. Germline V gene sequence: CDR1 SEHNR, CDR2 FQNEAQ (reference sequence). This CDR3 has 12 residues. The CDR3 region has the DNA TGTGCCAGCAGCCGCTCCACCGATGAGCAGTTCTTC. Translating it yields CASSRSTDEQFF.

V usage is TRBV14 and J usage is TRBJ1-6; D is unresolved. The germline V and J ends were trimmed by 0 bases and 4 bases, with 13 bases remaining between them. CDR3 length: 17 residues. Germline V CDR1 and CDR2: SGHDN, FVKESK. CDR3 in amino acids: CASSQDLGGQYNSPLHF. The CDR3 DNA follows: TGTGCCAGCAGCCAAGACCTCGGTGGGCAATATAATTCACCCCTCCACTTT.

This chain connects TRBV9 to TRBJ2-1, with D tentatively TRBD2 (6 bases). With 2 bases removed from V and 6 bases from J, the gap between germline ends came to 15 bases. Germline values: CDR1 SGDLS, CDR2 YYNGEE. The CDR3 spans 15 residues. The CDR3 reads CASSVGTYLVNEQFF. CDR3 nucleotides: TGTGCCAGCAGCGTGGGGACTTATCTCGTCAATGAGCAGTTCTTC. The full variable domain, with the rest looked up from reference TRBV9 and TRBJ2-1, is DSGVTQTPKHLITATGQRVTLRCSPRSGDLSVYWYQQSLDQGLQFLIQYYNGEERAKGNILERFSAQQFPDLHSELNLSSLELGDSALYFCASSVGTYLVNEQFFGPGTRLTVL.

A remark on this clone: This CDR3 is also generated by other DNA sequences in the sample. The chain is built from TRBV28 and TRBJ2-7; 8 nucleotides line up with TRBD1. The CDR3 spans 13 residues. V was pared by 5 bases and J by 4 bases, with 4 bases of the junction left unmatched. CDR1 and CDR2 (germline): MDHEN, SYDVKM. CDR3 sequence: CASSPTGGYEQYF. CDR3 nucleotides: TGTGCCAGCAGTCCCACAGGGGGTTACGAGCAGTACTTC.

The rearrangement links TRBV30 to TRBJ2-7, with 10 bases lining up with TRBD2. CDR1 is GTSNPN and CDR2 is SVGIG in the germline V gene (reference sequence). The CDR3 contains 13 residues. The V gene end was trimmed by 0 bases and the J gene end by 7 bases; junction bases not matched to a gene: 3. CDR3 coding DNA: TGTGCCTGGAGTGTAATGACTAGCGGGGAGCAGTACTTC. Translation: CAWSVMTSGEQYF.

V gene TRBV7-9 combines with J gene TRBJ1-2, with TRBD1 identical over 9 bases. Per germline, CDR1 SEHNR and CDR2 FQNEAQ (reference sequence). V gave up 1 base and J gave up 4 bases; unmatched junction bases: 7. There are 16 residues in the CDR3. The DNA of the CDR3 is TGTGCCAGCAGCTTAGTGGGGACAGGGAGAGGCTATGGCTACACCTTC. It codes for CASSLVGTGRGYGYTF.

This chain links TRBV28 with TRBJ2-1; D may be TRBD2 (6 bases). The V gene's germline CDR1 is MDHEN and CDR2 SYDVKM. The CDR3 spans 15 residues. V lost 6 bases, J lost 3 bases, and 15 bases lay in between. CDR3 sequence: CASRGLGVFYNEQFF. As DNA, the CDR3 is TGTGCCAGCAGGGGACTTGGGGTGTTCTACAATGAGCAGTTCTTC.

The chain is built from TRBV27 and TRBJ2-5, with TRBD2 matching 16 bases. The CDR3 runs 19 residues. Germline lookup yields CDR1 MNHEY and CDR2 SMNVEV (reference sequence). Trimming at V came to 2 bases and at J to 4 bases, leaving 10 bases not matched to a gene. The CDR3 bases are TGTGCCAGCAGTTTAGAGCCGGGACTAGCGGGAGGGCCCTCAGAGACCCAGTACTTC. This sequence encodes CASSLEPGLAGGPSETQYF.

The chain uses TRBV5-4 and TRBJ2-7, with 10 bases matching TRBD1. Losses at the gene ends were 4 bases for V and 3 bases for J; bases not matched to a gene: 10. CDR1 is SGHNT and CDR2 is YYREEE in the germline V gene (reference sequence). The CDR3 is 16 amino acids. The CDR3 region is CASSTRQGARDYEQYF. CDR3 nucleotide sequence: TGTGCCAGCAGCACCCGACAGGGGGCGAGGGACTACGAGCAGTACTTC.